Listed below are T cell receptor beta chains from one sample, sequenced in a study of T cell repertoires in cytomegalovirus infection. A single record per CDR3 protein comes from TCRdb applying MiXCR to the reads. The table shows fewer than 250,000 distinct CDR3 sequences, with over 20% occurring only once. Sequenced material: CD8+ T cells from PBMCs. Receptors originate from a human donor in good health (CMV status not recorded). Some clones in this sample may be carry-over from other donors' samples. The CDR3 runs from the conserved cysteine through the conserved F or W. A D gene is named only where the DNA matches it firmly. Rows give clone size only sometimes, using once, few, many, or a class for an expanded clone.

clone_size	j_call	d_call	v_call	cdr3_nt	cdr3_aa
.	TRBJ1-2	.	TRBV29-1	TGCAGCGTTGTAGGTCTTGAATACGCAGACCATCCTAACTATGGCTACACCTTC	CSVVGLEYADHPNYGYTF
many	TRBJ2-1	TRBD2	TRBV11-2	TGTGCCAGCAGCACCCATAGCGGGGTTTCCTACAATGAGCAGTTCTTC	CASSTHSGVSYNEQFF
.	TRBJ1-5	TRBD1	TRBV19	TGTGCCAGTAGACAGGGGTATCAGCCCCAGCATTTT	CASRQGYQPQHF
once	TRBJ2-1	TRBD2	TRBV20-1	TGCAGTGCTAGGAGCGCTCTTAGCGGGGGCCGTAGCTCCTACAATGAGCAGTTCTTC	CSARSALSGGRSSYNEQFF
.	TRBJ1-2	.	TRBV14	TGTGCCAGCAGTGGAGGGGCAGGCGGGGACTATGGCTACACCTTC	CASSGGAGGDYGYTF
few	TRBJ1-4	TRBD1	TRBV5-6	TGTGCCAGCAGCTTGGGACAGGGACTTCGTGGAAAACTGTTTTTT	CASSLGQGLRGKLFF
many	TRBJ2-5	.	TRBV27	TGTGCCAGCAGTTTATTGGGTGGGCAAGAGACCCAGTACTTC	CASSLLGGQETQYF
.	TRBJ2-1	.	TRBV27	TGTGCCAGCAGTTTGGGAGTGGGGACGATCAATGAGCAGTTCTTC	CASSLGVGTINEQFF
few	TRBJ2-7	.	TRBV7-6	TGTGCCAGCAGCTTAGCGAAGGCTAGTTGGTTCGACGAGCAGTACTTC	CASSLAKASWFDEQYF
few	TRBJ1-5	TRBD1	TRBV2	TGTGCCGGGGGACAGGGGTACGGACAGCCCCAGCATTTT	CAGGQGYGQPQHF
many	TRBJ2-3	TRBD1	TRBV27	TGTGCCAGCAGTGATCCCTTCGGGACAGGGTTAGGCACAGATACGCAGTATTTT	CASSDPFGTGLGTDTQYF
few	TRBJ2-1	TRBD2	TRBV27	TGTGCCAGCAGTTTTTCCGCGGGGGGCTACAATGAGCAGTTCTTC	CASSFSAGGYNEQFF
few	TRBJ1-5	.	TRBV7-6	TGTGCCAGCAGCACCCTCAATCAGCCCCAGCATTTT	CASSTLNQPQHF
.	TRBJ2-7	.	TRBV7-9	TGTGCCAGCAGCTGGGCCGGACACGCCTACGAGCAGTACTTC	CASSWAGHAYEQYF
.	TRBJ2-1	.	TRBV20-1	TGCAGTGCTAGTATCGGGGATGAGCAGTTCTTC	CSASIGDEQFF
few	TRBJ1-1	TRBD1	TRBV12-3/TRBV12-4	TGTGCCAGCAGCCGACAGGGATTGAACACTGAAGCTTTCTTT	CASSRQGLNTEAFF
.	TRBJ2-3	TRBD1	TRBV19	TGTGCCAGTAGTCCGGGACAGGGAACGTGGGATACGCAGTATTTT	CASSPGQGTWDTQYF
.	TRBJ2-5	.	TRBV2	TGTGCCAGTAAGGGGGAGAAAGAGACCCAGTACTTC	CASKGEKETQYF
.	TRBJ1-1	.	TRBV6-2/TRBV6-3	TGTGCCAGCAGTTACTCGAACAGTCTGGATGAAGCTTTCTTT	CASSYSNSLDEAFF
.	TRBJ2-7	.	TRBV2	TGTGCCAGCAGTGAAATGGTTGGCGAGCAGTACTTC	CASSEMVGEQYF
many	TRBJ1-6	.	TRBV7-2	TGTGCCAGCAGCCCGTGGACAGACTCCTATAATTCACCCCTCCACTTT	CASSPWTDSYNSPLHF
few	TRBJ1-5	.	TRBV12-3/TRBV12-4	TGTGCCAGCAGTTTTTCAGCTAGCAATCAGCCCCAGCATTTT	CASSFSASNQPQHF
many	TRBJ2-2	.	TRBV25-1	TGTGCCAGCACGGGGTCTTCCGGGGAGCTGTTTTTT	CASTGSSGELFF
few	TRBJ2-7	.	TRBV7-9	TGTGCCAGCACTGGGGGGCTAGTCGAGCAGTACTTC	CASTGGLVEQYF
few	TRBJ1-3	TRBD1	TRBV10-3	TGTGCCATCAGTGAGACCGGACAGGGGAACACCATATATTTT	CAISETGQGNTIYF
many	TRBJ1-5	.	TRBV12-3/TRBV12-4	TGTGCCAGCACCTCCGTTTTGGGGCAGGATCAGCCCCAGCATTTT	CASTSVLGQDQPQHF
many	TRBJ2-7	TRBD1	TRBV19	TGTGCCAGTAGTGGCGGGACAGGGGGCTACGAGCAGTACTTC	CASSGGTGGYEQYF
once	TRBJ2-1	.	TRBV6-2/TRBV6-3	TGTGCCAGCAGTTACAAAGGGTTAGGTAACAATGAGCAGTTCTTC	CASSYKGLGNNEQFF
.	TRBJ2-5	TRBD2	TRBV9	TGTGCCAGCAGCGAGACTAGCGGCCAAGAGACCCAGTACTTC	CASSETSGQETQYF
.	TRBJ1-2	.	TRBV24-1	TGTGCCACCAGTGGGGCGGCCTTCTATGGCTACACCTTC	CATSGAAFYGYTF
.	TRBJ1-1	.	TRBV19	TGTGCCAGTAGCACCCGCCCGGGGGGGAACACTGAAGCTTTCTTT	CASSTRPGGNTEAFF
many	TRBJ2-7	.	TRBV20-1	TGCAGTGCTAGAGGTCAGGCCTACGAGCAGTACTTC	CSARGQAYEQYF
few	TRBJ2-7	.	TRBV9	TGTGCCAGCAGCCCAGAGGGGCGGCAGCTGGGCTACGAGCAGTACTTC	CASSPEGRQLGYEQYF
.	TRBJ1-6	.	TRBV7-9	TGTGCCAGCAGCTTAGGTTATGGGAATTCACCCCTCCACTTT	CASSLGYGNSPLHF
.	TRBJ2-1	TRBD2	TRBV7-9	TGTGCCAGCAGCCCCCAACGGGGGGGAGTTAAGCGGGATGAGCAGTTCTTC	CASSPQRGGVKRDEQFF
many	TRBJ2-7	TRBD2	TRBV11-2	TGTGCCAGCAGCTTACGTCTACCGGGACTAGCCCCTCTCGAGCAGTACTTC	CASSLRLPGLAPLEQYF
few	TRBJ2-3	TRBD2	TRBV12-3/TRBV12-4	TGTGCCAGCAGTTTCGGACTAGCGGGTGCAGATACGCAGTATTTT	CASSFGLAGADTQYF
many	TRBJ2-3	TRBD2	TRBV7-6	TGTGCCAGCAGCCCGTCAGGGACTAGCGGGGGCCCTAGCACAGATACGCAGTATTTT	CASSPSGTSGGPSTDTQYF
.	TRBJ2-4	TRBD2	TRBV2	TGTGCCAAAGCGCTAAGCGGGGGCATTCAGTACTTC	CAKALSGGIQYF